These T cell receptor beta chains were read from a single sample in a study of shared clonotypes between healthy human individuals. The method was immunoSEQ multiplex PCR; TCRdb's version includes in-frame clones alone and lacks a portion of them. Among roughly 640,000 clones listed, approximately 74% were seen once. The sequenced material came from memory CD4+ T cells sorted from blood. The receptors come from a woman aged 25 to 45 in good health. Both conserved end residues are part of each CDR3. D genes are given only for firm matches. Only some rows state a clone size, as once, few, many or a class for expanded clones.

v_call	d_call	j_call	clone_size	cdr3_aa	cdr3_nt
TRBV6-6	.	TRBJ1-5	few	CASSYGHSNQPQHF	TGTGCCAGCAGTTACGGGCATAGCAATCAGCCCCAGCATTTT
TRBV28	TRBD1	TRBJ1-1	.	CASSRGQATEAFF	TGTGCCAGCAGTCGCGGACAGGCCACTGAAGCTTTCTTT
TRBV5-8	.	TRBJ2-7	.	CASRSRRSSYEQYF	TGTGCCAGCAGGTCCCGCCGAAGCTCCTACGAGCAGTACTTC
TRBV7-7	TRBD1	TRBJ2-1	few	CASSLDREHEQFF	TGTGCCAGCAGCCTCGACAGGGAACATGAGCAGTTCTTC
TRBV5-5	.	TRBJ2-2	.	CASSLIGWGGELFF	TGTGCCAGCAGTCTAATCGGGTGGGGCGGGGAGCTGTTTTTT
TRBV5-1	TRBD2	TRBJ2-1	few	CASSWRAGVEQFF	TGCGCCAGCAGCTGGAGAGCGGGAGTCGAGCAGTTCTTC
TRBV6-1	.	TRBJ2-7	.	CASSRTSYEQYF	TGTGCCAGCAGTCGGACCTCCTACGAGCAGTACTTC
TRBV5-4	TRBD1	TRBJ2-2	.	CASTRGGTGANTGELFF	TGTGCCAGCACCCGAGGTGGGACAGGCGCGAACACCGGGGAGCTGTTTTTT
TRBV6-5	.	TRBJ2-1	.	CASSIGLPLNEQFF	TGTGCCAGCAGTATCGGACTCCCGCTGAATGAGCAGTTCTTC
TRBV28	.	TRBJ1-4	.	CASSFPGYGDEKLFF	TGTGCCAGCAGTTTTCCGGGGTACGGCGATGAAAAACTGTTTTTT
TRBV11-3	.	TRBJ2-1	.	CASSLTSNEQFF	TGTGCCAGCAGCTTAACTTCTAATGAGCAGTTCTTC
TRBV19	.	TRBJ2-6	.	CASSPDRTSGANVLTF	TGTGCCAGTAGTCCTGACAGAACCTCTGGGGCCAACGTCCTGACTTTC
TRBV7-3	.	TRBJ2-2	.	CASSPRASGYTGELFF	TGTGCCAGCAGCCCGAGGGCCAGCGGTTACACCGGGGAGCTGTTTTTT
TRBV5-1	.	TRBJ2-3	.	CASSFTARTDTQYF	TGCGCCAGCAGCTTTACGGCTCGCACAGATACGCAGTATTTT
TRBV29-1	.	TRBJ2-5	.	CSVGQQQETQYF	TGCAGCGTTGGACAGCAACAAGAGACCCAGTACTTC
TRBV6-1	.	TRBJ1-1	few	CASKRGGPENTEAFF	TGTGCCAGCAAGAGGGGGGGGCCTGAGAACACTGAAGCTTTCTTT
TRBV20-1	.	TRBJ2-7	few	CSARSGPEQYF	TGCAGTGCTAGATCGGGTCCCGAGCAGTACTTC
TRBV21-1	.	TRBJ1-1	.	CASSVVLATIRTEAFF	TGTGCCAGCAGTGTTGTGCTAGCTACAATTCGCACTGAAGCTTTCTTT
TRBV10-1	.	TRBJ2-2	.	CASSGSQTGELFF	TGCGCCAGCAGTGGTTCTCAGACCGGGGAGCTGTTTTTT
TRBV7-2	.	TRBJ1-5	.	CASSLDAVSGNQPQHF	TGTGCCAGCAGCTTAGACGCTGTTTCTGGTAATCAGCCCCAGCATTTT
TRBV11-2	TRBD2	TRBJ2-1	.	CASSLWQGTSGRSNEQFF	TGTGCCAGCAGCTTATGGCAAGGGACTAGCGGGAGAAGTAATGAGCAGTTCTTC
TRBV7-9	TRBD2	TRBJ2-3	.	CASSRTSGDTQYF	TGTGCCAGCAGCCGGACTAGCGGGGATACGCAGTATTTT
TRBV2	TRBD1	TRBJ2-2	once	CASRGTGGNTGELFF	TGTGCCAGCAGGGGGACAGGGGGAAACACCGGGGAGCTGTTTTTT
TRBV7-9	TRBD1	TRBJ1-2	once	CASSTRTGDGYTF	TGTGCCAGCAGCACACGGACAGGGGATGGCTACACCTTC
TRBV5-1	.	TRBJ2-1	.	CASSLGTEGNEQFF	TGCGCCAGCAGCTTGGGAACTGAAGGCAATGAGCAGTTCTTC
TRBV19	.	TRBJ1-1	many	CASTPRRNTEAFF	TGTGCCAGTACACCCAGGCGGAACACTGAAGCTTTCTTT
TRBV28	.	TRBJ1-1	.	CASGRERNTEAFF	TGTGCCAGCGGTAGGGAGCGAAACACTGAAGCTTTCTTT
TRBV27	.	TRBJ2-7	.	CASSLSGRTTVFF	TGTGCCAGCAGTTTATCTGGTCGGACTACTGTCTTCTTC
TRBV23-1	TRBD1	TRBJ2-3	.	CASSPRDRCTDTQYF	TGCGCCAGCAGTCCCCGGGACAGGTGCACAGATACGCAGTATTTT
TRBV6-5	TRBD1	TRBJ1-3	few	CASRDPGGSGNTIYF	TGTGCCAGCAGGGACCCAGGGGGGAGTGGAAACACCATATATTTT
TRBV6-5	.	TRBJ1-2	.	CASSPVPKDYGYTF	TGTGCCAGCAGCCCCGTTCCGAAGGACTATGGCTACACCTTC
TRBV19	TRBD2	TRBJ2-7	.	CASSKRTSGIYEQYF	TGTGCCAGTAGCAAGAGGACTAGCGGAATATACGAGCAGTACTTC
TRBV5-4	TRBD1	TRBJ1-1	.	CASSADRSETEAFF	TGTGCCAGCAGCGCGGACAGGTCGGAGACTGAAGCTTTCTTT
TRBV5-1	TRBD2	TRBJ2-2	few	CASSAPGLAGGELFF	TGCGCCAGCAGCGCCCCGGGACTAGCGGGCGGGGAGCTGTTTTTT
TRBV10-1	.	TRBJ1-1	.	CASSEWGANTEAFF	TGCGCCAGCAGTGAGTGGGGCGCGAACACTGAAGCTTTCTTT
TRBV28	.	TRBJ2-1	.	CASSLTPGTAFDEQFF	TGTGCCAGCAGTCTTACCCCAGGGACTGCTTTCGATGAGCAGTTCTTC
TRBV28	TRBD1	TRBJ2-3	.	CASSDSPGQSTDTQYF	TGTGCCAGCAGTGATTCACCGGGACAGAGCACAGATACGCAGTATTTT
TRBV28	.	TRBJ1-2	.	CASSLPQGWGYTF	TGTGCCAGCAGTTTACCCCAGGGTTGGGGCTACACCTTC
TRBV6-1	.	TRBJ2-1	few	CASSEHSGYNEQFF	TGTGCCAGCAGTGAACATAGCGGTTACAATGAGCAGTTCTTC
TRBV6-6	TRBD1	TRBJ2-1	once	CASSQGQGNYEQFF	TGTGCCAGCAGTCAGGGACAGGGGAACTATGAGCAGTTCTTC
TRBV4-1	TRBD1	TRBJ2-6	.	CASSMRQGPGANVLTF	TGCGCCAGCAGCATGCGACAGGGGCCCGGGGCCAACGTCCTGACTTTC
TRBV27	TRBD1	TRBJ1-2	.	CASSWGQGNYGYTF	TGTGCCAGCAGTTGGGGACAGGGGAACTATGGCTACACCTTC
TRBV5-4	TRBD2	TRBJ2-7	few	CASSRGAYEQYF	TGTGCCAGCAGCCGGGGGGCCTACGAGCAGTACTTC
TRBV11-2	.	TRBJ1-3	.	CASSPIGNTIYF	TGTGCCAGCAGCCCTATTGGAAACACCATATATTTT
TRBV28	TRBD2	TRBJ2-7	few	CASSLLAITSYEQYF	TGTGCCAGCAGTCTACTAGCGATTACCTCCTACGAGCAGTACTTC
TRBV28	TRBD2	TRBJ2-7	.	CASPPVAWTPGTSRPYEQYF	TGTGCCAGCCCCCCTGTTGCCTGGACCCCCGGGACTAGCCGTCCCTACGAGCAGTACTTC
TRBV4-1	.	TRBJ1-2	.	CASSQAEVGVYGYTF	TGCGCCAGCAGCCAAGCGGAGGTGGGGGTATATGGCTACACCTTC
TRBV5-1	TRBD1	TRBJ2-3	.	CASSWEPVTGGSDTQYF	TGCGCCAGCAGCTGGGAACCCGTGACAGGGGGCTCAGATACGCAGTATTTT
TRBV28	.	TRBJ2-7	.	CASRPERVSYEQYF	TGTGCCAGCAGGCCGGAGCGGGTCTCCTACGAGCAGTACTTC
TRBV28	.	TRBJ1-5	.	CAIRQSPSGGGNQPQHF	TGTGCCATCCGACAGAGCCCTTCGGGCGGGGGCAATCAGCCCCAGCATTTT